This passage covers 14 T cell receptor beta chains from one sample sequenced in a study of PD-1 blockade in classical Hodgkin lymphoma. Autologous stem cell transplantation was followed by relapse in every patient, and brentuximab vedotin exposure varied. Some clones are missing from TCRdb's copy, which holds only in-frame ones; the method was immunoSEQ multiplex PCR. This table has about 37,000 clones, 60% to 85% appearing once. Source: peripheral blood mononuclear cells (PBMCs), taken at baseline. All receptors derive from a human donor with classical Hodgkin lymphoma.

The chain combines TRBV7-8 with TRBJ1-3, with D tentatively TRBD1 (5 bases). V gave up 11 bases and J gave up 3 bases, with 17 bases separating them. The CDR3 is 14 residues long. CDR1 SGHVS and CDR2 FQNEAQ come from the germline V gene. The CDR3 reads CARLRGSVGNTIYF. The CDR3 nucleotides read TGTGCCCGCCTAAGGGGATCCGTTGGAAACACCATATATTTT.

Many counts were recorded for this clone. The chain uses TRBV19 and TRBJ2-2; tentatively, D is TRBD1 or TRBD2 (6 bases each). The CDR3 runs 16 residues. V was cut by 5 bases and J by 4 bases, with 17 bases left in between. The V gene's germline CDR1 is LNHDA and CDR2 SQIVND (reference sequence). This CDR3 reads CASSARGQGTTGELFF. The CDR3 DNA reads TGTGCCAGTAGTGCACGGGGGCAGGGGACCACCGGGGAGCTGTTTTTT.

The chain joins TRBV15 to TRBJ2-7; D may be TRBD1 or TRBD2 (6 bases each). Germline V gene data show CDR1 as LNHNV and CDR2 as YYDKDF (reference sequence). The CDR3 consists of 15 residues. Trimming removed 2 bases at V and 1 base at J, with 12 bases between. The DNA for the CDR3 is TGTGCCACCAGCAGAACGAGGGGGGCTTCCTACGAGCAGTACTTC. It translates to CATSRTRGASYEQYF.

This clone has only one observation. The J gene is TRBJ2-3, the V gene TRBV6-5; D could derive from TRBD1 or TRBD2 (5 bases each). The V gene's germline CDR1 is MNHEY and CDR2 SVGAGI. V lost 6 bases and J 0 bases, leaving 13 bases between the germline ends. The CDR3 runs to 15 residues. The CDR3: CASRRGPTSTDTQYF. As DNA, the CDR3 is TGTGCCAGCAGAAGGGGACCCACAAGCACAGATACGCAGTATTTT.

The V call is TRBV6-1, the J call TRBJ2-5, with D uncertain. Trimming took off 6 bases at V and 7 bases at J, with 21 bases between the two ends. This CDR3 has 15 amino acids. In germline, CDR1 is MNHNS, CDR2 SASEGT. CDR3 nucleotides: TGTGCCAGCAGCTCTCTACTGGGTTCGGAAGGGACCCAGTACTTC. The encoded protein is CASSSLLGSEGTQYF.

The chain uses TRBV7-9 and TRBJ2-1; perhaps TRBD2 as D (5 bases). Germline-derived CDR1 and CDR2 are SEHNR and FQNEAQ (reference sequence). The CDR3 spans 16 residues. The germline V and J ends were trimmed by 6 bases and 0 bases, with 15 bases remaining between them. Here the CDR3 reads CASSPRDGSSYNEQFF. The CDR3, as DNA: TGTGCCAGCAGTCCCCGGGATGGCAGCTCCTACAATGAGCAGTTCTTC.

The rearrangement joins TRBV28 to TRBJ2-7; 13 bases align to TRBD2. The V and J ends lost 6 bases and 5 bases, in that order; junction bases with no gene match: 1. Germline V CDR1 and CDR2: MDHEN, SYDVKM. This CDR3 has 13 residues. CDR3 amino acids: CASRLAGGNEQYF. CDR3 nucleotides: TGTGCCAGCAGACTAGCGGGAGGGAACGAGCAGTACTTC.

Turning to this clone: The same CDR3 can be traced to other DNA sequences in this sample. The CDR3 nucleotides read TGTGCCAGCAGTTTGGGTCAGGGAAACTACGAGCAGTACTTC. Translating gives CASSLGQGNYEQYF. The chain uses TRBV28 and TRBJ2-7; D may be TRBD1 (5 bases). CDR3 length: 14 amino acids. V was pared by 3 bases and J by 3 bases, with 12 bases between. CDR1 and CDR2 (germline): MDHEN, SYDVKM.

V usage is TRBV2 and J usage is TRBJ1-5; D might be TRBD1 (6 bases). Trimming took off 6 bases at V and 7 bases at J, with 13 bases between the two ends. Germline lookup yields CDR1 SNHLY and CDR2 FYNNEI. This CDR3 has 13 amino acids. The DNA of the CDR3 is TGTGCCAGCAGCGCACAGGGTAGACAGCCCCAGCATTTT. Protein product: CASSAQGRQPQHF.

This clone was recorded once. The CDR3 DNA follows: TGTGCCAGCAGTTTACAGGGGACTCAGCCCCAGCATTTT. This sequence encodes CASSLQGTQPQHF. The chain links TRBV2 to TRBJ1-5, with TRBD1 identical over 7 bases. Germline CDR1 is SNHLY and CDR2 is FYNNEI. V gave up 5 bases and J gave up 6 bases; unmatched junction bases: 4. The length of the CDR3 is 13 residues.

This rearrangement joins TRBV6-6 to TRBJ1-4; 8 bases line up with TRBD1. After removal of 6 bases from V and 9 bases from J, the junction contained 15 bases not matched to a gene. CDR3 size: 16 residues. CDR1 and CDR2 from the germline V gene are MNHNY and SVGAGI (reference sequence). CDR3 protein: CASSGFQGALTQKLFF. CDR3 nucleotide sequence: TGTGCCAGCAGCGGTTTTCAGGGGGCCCTAACACAAAAACTGTTTTTT.

This clone has more than one count but fewer than ten. The rearrangement links TRBV28 to TRBJ2-3, with D maybe TRBD1 (6 bases). The germline V gene encodes CDR1 MDHEN and CDR2 SYDVKM. V lost 7 bases and J lost 2, with 19 bases in between. This CDR3 is built from 16 residues. CDR3 region: CASNSRLRGYTDTQYF. The CDR3 region has the DNA TGTGCCAGCAACTCCCGGTTAAGGGGGTACACAGATACGCAGTATTTT. The whole variable domain, remainder taken from reference TRBV28 and TRBJ2-3, is DVKVTQSSRYLVKRTGEKVFLECVQDMDHENMFWYRQDPGLGLRLIYFSYDVKMKEKGDIPEGYSVSREKKERFSLILESASTNQTSMYLCASNSRLRGYTDTQYFGPGTRLTVL.

The CDR3 loop is CASSLLREARDTQYF. DNA for the CDR3: TGCGCCAGCAGCTTGTTACGGGAGGCCCGGGATACGCAGTATTTT. The rearrangement joins TRBV5-1 to TRBJ2-3, with 7 bases identical to TRBD2. The V gene end was trimmed by 1 base and the J gene end by 6 bases; junction bases not matched to a gene: 8. This CDR3 contains 15 residues. CDR1 is SGHRS, CDR2 YFSETQ, per germline.

The chain carries TRBV18 and TRBJ2-5, with D possibly TRBD1 on 6 matching bases. V was shortened by 6 bases and J by 0 bases, with 11 bases between the two germline ends. Germline CDR1 reads KGHSH; CDR2 reads LQKENI. This CDR3 comprises 14 residues. CDR3 sequence: CASSRGQNQETQYF. DNA for the CDR3: TGTGCCAGCTCTCGAGGACAGAACCAAGAGACCCAGTACTTC.